The present T cell receptor beta chain was sequenced within a study of breast tumors, draining lymph nodes, adjacent tissues. The study, taken as a whole, reports: Tumor T cell lymph node origin was a supported hypothesis, not proven. Tumor repertoires ranked between lymph nodes and nontumor tissue in diversity, with V and J gene preferences.

Germline CDR1 and CDR2: SGHDT and YYEEEE. This CDR3 has 16 residues. V was clipped by 4 bases and J by 5 bases; unmatched bases: 8. One entry per CDR3 protein results from TCRdb running MiXCR on the multiplex PCR reads. Found here are tens of thousands of distinct CDR3 sequences, approximately 75% of them singletons; the top ten hold less than 25%. Details on this clonotype: The target antigen is unknown.

The chain uses TRBV5-6 and TRBJ2-5, with 13 bases matching TRBD2. The origin of this receptor is a female donor with breast cancer. Some clones in this sample may be carry-over from other donors' samples. Specimen: tumor-adjacent breast tissue. The CDR3 DNA reads as TGTGCCAGCAGCATTCCGGGACTAGCGGGGAGCGAGACCCAGTACTTC. Translating gives CASSIPGLAGSETQYF. The full variable domain, with the rest looked up from reference TRBV5-6 and TRBJ2-5, is DAGVTQSPTHLIKTRGQQVTLRCSPKSGHDTVSWYQQALGQGPQFIFQYYEEEERQRGNFPDRFSGHQFPNYSSELNVNALLLGDSALYLCASSIPGLAGSETQYFGPGTRLLVL.